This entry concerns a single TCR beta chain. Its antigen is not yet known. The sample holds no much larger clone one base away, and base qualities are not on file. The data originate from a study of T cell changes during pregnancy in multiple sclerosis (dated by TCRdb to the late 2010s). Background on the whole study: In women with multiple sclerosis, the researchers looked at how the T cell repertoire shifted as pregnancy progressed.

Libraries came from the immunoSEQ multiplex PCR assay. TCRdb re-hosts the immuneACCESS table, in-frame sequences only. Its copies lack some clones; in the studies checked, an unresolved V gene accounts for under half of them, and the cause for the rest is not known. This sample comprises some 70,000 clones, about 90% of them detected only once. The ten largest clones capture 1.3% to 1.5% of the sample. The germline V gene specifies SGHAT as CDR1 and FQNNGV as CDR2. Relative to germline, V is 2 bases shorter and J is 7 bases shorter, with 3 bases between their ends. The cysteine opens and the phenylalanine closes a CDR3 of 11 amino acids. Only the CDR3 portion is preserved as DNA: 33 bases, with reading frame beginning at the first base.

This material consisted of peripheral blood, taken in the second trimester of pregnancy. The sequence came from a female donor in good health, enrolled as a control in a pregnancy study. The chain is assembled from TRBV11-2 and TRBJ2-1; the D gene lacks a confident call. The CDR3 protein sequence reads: CASSLSNEQFF. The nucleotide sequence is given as TGTGCCAGCAGCTTATCAAATGAGCAGTTCTTC.